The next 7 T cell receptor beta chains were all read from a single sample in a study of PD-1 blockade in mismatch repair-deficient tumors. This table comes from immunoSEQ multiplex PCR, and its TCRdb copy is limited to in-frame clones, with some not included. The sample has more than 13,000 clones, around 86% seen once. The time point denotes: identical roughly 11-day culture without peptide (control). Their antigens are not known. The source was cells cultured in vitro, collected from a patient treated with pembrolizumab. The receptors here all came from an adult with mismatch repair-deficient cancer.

The CDR3 spells CAWSLTGYSNQPQHF. Written as DNA, the CDR3 is TGTGCCTGGAGTCTGACAGGCTATAGCAATCAGCCCCAGCATTTT. The gene calls are TRBV30 and TRBJ1-5; D may be TRBD1 (6 bases). With 2 bases removed from V and 0 bases from J, the gap between germline ends came to 11 bases. Germline loops: CDR1 GTSNPN, CDR2 SVGIG (reference sequence). CDR3 size: 15 residues.

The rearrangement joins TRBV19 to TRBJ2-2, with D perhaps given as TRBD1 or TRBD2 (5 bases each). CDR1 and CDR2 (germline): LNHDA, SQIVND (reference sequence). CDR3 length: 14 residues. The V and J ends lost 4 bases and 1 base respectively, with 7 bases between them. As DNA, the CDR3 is TGTGCCAGTAGTAGGGGGAAGAACACCGGGGAGCTGTTTTTT. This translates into CASSRGKNTGELFF.

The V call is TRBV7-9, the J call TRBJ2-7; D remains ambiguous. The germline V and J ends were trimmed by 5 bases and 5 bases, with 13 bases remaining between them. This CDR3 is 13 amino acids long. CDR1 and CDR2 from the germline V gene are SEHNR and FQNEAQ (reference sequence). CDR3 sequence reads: CASSPVLLDEQYF. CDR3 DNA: TGTGCCAGCAGCCCTGTATTGCTTGACGAGCAGTACTTC.

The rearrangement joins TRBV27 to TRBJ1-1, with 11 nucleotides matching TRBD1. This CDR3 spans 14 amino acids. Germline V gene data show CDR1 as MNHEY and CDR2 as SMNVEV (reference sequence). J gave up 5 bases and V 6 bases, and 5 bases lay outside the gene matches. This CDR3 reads CASRVGQGATEAFF. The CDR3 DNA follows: TGTGCCAGCAGGGTCGGACAGGGGGCTACTGAAGCTTTCTTT.

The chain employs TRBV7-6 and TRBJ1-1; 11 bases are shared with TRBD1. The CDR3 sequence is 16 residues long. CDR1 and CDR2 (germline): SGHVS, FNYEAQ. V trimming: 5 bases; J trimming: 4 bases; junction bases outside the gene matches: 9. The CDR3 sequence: CASSPGQGAVVTEAFF. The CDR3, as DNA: TGTGCCAGCAGCCCAGGACAGGGGGCCGTGGTCACTGAAGCTTTCTTT.

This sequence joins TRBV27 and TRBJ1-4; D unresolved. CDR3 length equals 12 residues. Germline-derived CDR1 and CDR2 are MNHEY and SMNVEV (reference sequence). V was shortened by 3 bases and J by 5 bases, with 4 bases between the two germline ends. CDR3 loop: CASSFPNEKLFF. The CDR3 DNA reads TGTGCCAGCAGTTTTCCAAATGAAAAACTGTTTTTT.

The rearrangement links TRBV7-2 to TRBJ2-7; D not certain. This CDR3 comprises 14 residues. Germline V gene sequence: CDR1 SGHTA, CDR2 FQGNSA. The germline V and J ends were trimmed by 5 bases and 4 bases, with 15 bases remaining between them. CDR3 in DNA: TGTGCCAGCAGCGCAAACCCGGGTGGGTACGAGCAGTACTTC. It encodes CASSANPGGYEQYF.